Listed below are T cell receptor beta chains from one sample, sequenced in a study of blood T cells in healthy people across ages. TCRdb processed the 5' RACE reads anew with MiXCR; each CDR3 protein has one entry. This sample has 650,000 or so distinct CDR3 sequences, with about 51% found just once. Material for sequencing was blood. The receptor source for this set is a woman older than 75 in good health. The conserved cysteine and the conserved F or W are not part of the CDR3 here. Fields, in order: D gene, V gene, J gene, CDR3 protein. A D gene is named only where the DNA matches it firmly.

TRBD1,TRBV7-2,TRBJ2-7,ASSFGTGGLYEQY
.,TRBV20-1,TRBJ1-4,SARVSIYYEKLF
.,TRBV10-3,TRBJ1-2,AISESNRPSNYGYT
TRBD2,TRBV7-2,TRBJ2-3,ASLLAAPDTQY
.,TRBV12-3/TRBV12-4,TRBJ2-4,ASSRSGGRLNIQY
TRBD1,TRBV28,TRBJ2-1,ASSSWTGRAYNEQF
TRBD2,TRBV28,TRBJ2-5,ASSPPTSGATYQETQY
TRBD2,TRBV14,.,ASSQEGLVGYEQY
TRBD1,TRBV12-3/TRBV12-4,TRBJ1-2,ASSFYRGPPRYGYT
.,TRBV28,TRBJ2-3,ASTPMKRVTDTQY
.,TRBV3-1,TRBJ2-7,ASSPSLDYEQY
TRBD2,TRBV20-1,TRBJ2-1,SARVLAGHNEQF
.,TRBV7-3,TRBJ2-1,ASSPLANNEQF
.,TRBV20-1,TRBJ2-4,SARDLQGAKNIQY
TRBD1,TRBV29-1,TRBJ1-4,SVSDRGDNEKLF
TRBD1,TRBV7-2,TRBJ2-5,ASSPPGQGKETQY
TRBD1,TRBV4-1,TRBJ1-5,ASSPEDRDNQPQH
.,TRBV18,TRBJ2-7,ASSYLADYYYEQY
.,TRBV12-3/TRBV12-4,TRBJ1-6,ASSPGWGSPLH
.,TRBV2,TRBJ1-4,ASSPAGRGLF
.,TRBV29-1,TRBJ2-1,SVLRGLSYNEQF
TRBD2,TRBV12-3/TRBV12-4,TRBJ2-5,ASSPGSGSFNEQY